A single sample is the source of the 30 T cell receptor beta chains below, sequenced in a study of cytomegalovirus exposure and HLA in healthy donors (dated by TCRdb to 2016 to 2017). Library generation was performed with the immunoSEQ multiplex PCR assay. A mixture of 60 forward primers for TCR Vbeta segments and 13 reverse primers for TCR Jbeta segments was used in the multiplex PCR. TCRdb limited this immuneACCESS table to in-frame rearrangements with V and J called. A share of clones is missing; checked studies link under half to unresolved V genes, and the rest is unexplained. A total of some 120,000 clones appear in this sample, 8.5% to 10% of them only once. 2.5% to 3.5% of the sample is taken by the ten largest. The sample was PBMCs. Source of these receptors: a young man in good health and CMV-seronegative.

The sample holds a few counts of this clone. The DNA of the CDR3 is TGTGCCAGCAGCTTTACACTTGGAATCCAAGCGGGGGTCAATGAGCAGTTCTTC. Amino acids: CASSFTLGIQAGVNEQFF. J is TRBJ2-1 and V is TRBV9, with 8 bases aligning to TRBD2. Losses at the gene ends were 4 bases for V and 6 bases for J; bases not matched to a gene: 18. Germline V gene data show CDR1 as SGDLS and CDR2 as YYNGEE. The CDR3 loop spans 18 amino acids. Full variable domain (remainder filled in from reference TRBV9 and TRBJ2-1): DSGVTQTPKHLITATGQRVTLRCSPRSGDLSVYWYQQSLDQGLQFLIQYYNGEERAKGNILERFSAQQFPDLHSELNLSSLELGDSALYFCASSFTLGIQAGVNEQFFGPGTRLTVL.

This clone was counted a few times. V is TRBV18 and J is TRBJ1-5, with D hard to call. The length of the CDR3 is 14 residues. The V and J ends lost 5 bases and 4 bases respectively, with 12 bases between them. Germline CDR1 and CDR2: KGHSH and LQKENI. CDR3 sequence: CASSVGPRNQPQHF. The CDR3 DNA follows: TGTGCCAGCTCAGTTGGGCCAAGAAATCAGCCCCAGCATTTT. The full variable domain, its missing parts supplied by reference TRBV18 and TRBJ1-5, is NAGVMQNPRHLVRRRGQEARLRCSPMKGHSHVYWYRQLPEEGLKFMVYLQKENIIDESGMPKERFSAEFPKEGPSILRIQQVVRGDSAAYFCASSVGPRNQPQHFGDGTRLSIL.

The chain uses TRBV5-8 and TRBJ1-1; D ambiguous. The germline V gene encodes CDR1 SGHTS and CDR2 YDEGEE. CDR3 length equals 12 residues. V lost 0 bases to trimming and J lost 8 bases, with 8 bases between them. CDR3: CASSLGRNEAFF. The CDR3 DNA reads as TGTGCCAGCAGCTTGGGGAGAAACGAAGCTTTCTTT. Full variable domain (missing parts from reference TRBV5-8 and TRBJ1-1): EAGVTQSPTHLIKTRGQQATLRCSPISGHTSVYWYQQALGLGLQFLLWYDEGEERNRGNFPPRFSGRQFPNYSSELNVNALELEDSALYLCASSLGRNEAFFGQGTRLTVV.

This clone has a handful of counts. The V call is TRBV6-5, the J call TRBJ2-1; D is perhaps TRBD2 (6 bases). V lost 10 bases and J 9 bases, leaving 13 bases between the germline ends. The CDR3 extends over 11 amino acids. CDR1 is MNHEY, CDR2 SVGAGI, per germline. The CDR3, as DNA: TGTGCCACCAGACTAGTTATTGAGCAGTTCTTC. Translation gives CATRLVIEQFF.

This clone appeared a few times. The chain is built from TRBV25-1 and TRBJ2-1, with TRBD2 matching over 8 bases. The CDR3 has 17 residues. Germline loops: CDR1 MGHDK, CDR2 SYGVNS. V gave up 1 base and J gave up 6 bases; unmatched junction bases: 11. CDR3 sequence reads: CASSESGGREWVNEQFF. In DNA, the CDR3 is TGTGCCAGCAGTGAATCGGGGGGGCGGGAGTGGGTCAATGAGCAGTTCTTC.

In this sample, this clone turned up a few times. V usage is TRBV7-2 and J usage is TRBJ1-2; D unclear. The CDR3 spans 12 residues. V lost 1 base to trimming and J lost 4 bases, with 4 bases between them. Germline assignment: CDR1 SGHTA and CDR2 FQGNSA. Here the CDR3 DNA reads TGTGCCAGCAGCTTAGACGGCTATGGCTACACCTTC. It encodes CASSLDGYGYTF.

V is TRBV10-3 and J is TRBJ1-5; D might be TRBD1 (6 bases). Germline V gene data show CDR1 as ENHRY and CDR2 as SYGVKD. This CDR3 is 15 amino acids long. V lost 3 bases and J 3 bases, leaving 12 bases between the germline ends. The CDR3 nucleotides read TGTGCCATCAGTGATTCTGGGGGCGACAATCAGCCCCAGCATTTT. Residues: CAISDSGGDNQPQHF.

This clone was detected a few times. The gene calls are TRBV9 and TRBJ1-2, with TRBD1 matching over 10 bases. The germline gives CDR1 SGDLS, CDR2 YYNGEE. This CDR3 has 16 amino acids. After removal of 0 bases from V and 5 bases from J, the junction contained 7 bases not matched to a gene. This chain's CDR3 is CASSVDLGQGRYGYTF. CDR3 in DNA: TGTGCCAGCAGCGTAGACTTGGGACAGGGGAGGTATGGCTACACCTTC.

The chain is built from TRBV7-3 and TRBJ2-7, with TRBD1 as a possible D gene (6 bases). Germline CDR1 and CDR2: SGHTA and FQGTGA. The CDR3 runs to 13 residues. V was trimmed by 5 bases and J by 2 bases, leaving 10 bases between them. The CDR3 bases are TGTGCCAGCAGCATTGACAGGACCTACGAGCAGTACTTC. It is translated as CASSIDRTYEQYF.

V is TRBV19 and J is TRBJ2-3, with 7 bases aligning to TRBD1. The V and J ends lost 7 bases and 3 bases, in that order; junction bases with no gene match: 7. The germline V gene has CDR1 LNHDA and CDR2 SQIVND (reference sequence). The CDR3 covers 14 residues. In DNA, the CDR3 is TGTGCCAGTATAGGAGACAGGGCGACAGATACGCAGTATTTT. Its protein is CASIGDRATDTQYF.

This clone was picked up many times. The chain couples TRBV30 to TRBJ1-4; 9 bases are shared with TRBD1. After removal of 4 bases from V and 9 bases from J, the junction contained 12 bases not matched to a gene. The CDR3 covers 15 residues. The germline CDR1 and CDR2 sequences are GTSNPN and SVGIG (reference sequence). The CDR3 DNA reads TGTGCCTGGACCTATCGGGACAGGGACAATCAAAAACTGTTTTTT. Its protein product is CAWTYRDRDNQKLFF.

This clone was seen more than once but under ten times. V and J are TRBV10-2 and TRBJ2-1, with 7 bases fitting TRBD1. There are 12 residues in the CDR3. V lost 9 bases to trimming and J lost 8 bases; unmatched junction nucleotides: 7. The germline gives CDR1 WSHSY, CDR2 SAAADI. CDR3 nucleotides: TGCGCCAGTACTGACAGGGATGATGAGCAGTTCTTC. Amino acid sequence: CASTDRDDEQFF.

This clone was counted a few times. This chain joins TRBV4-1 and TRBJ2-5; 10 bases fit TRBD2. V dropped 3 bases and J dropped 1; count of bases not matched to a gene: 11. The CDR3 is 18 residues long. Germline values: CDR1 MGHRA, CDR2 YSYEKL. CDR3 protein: CASSQILAGKPSQETQYF. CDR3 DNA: TGCGCCAGCAGCCAGATACTAGCGGGAAAACCCTCCCAAGAGACCCAGTACTTC.

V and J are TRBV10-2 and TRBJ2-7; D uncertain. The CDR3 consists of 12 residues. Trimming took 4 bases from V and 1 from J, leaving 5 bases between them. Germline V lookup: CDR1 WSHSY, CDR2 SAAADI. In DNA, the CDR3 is TGCGCCAGCAGTGGGCCTTCCTACGAGCAGTACTTC. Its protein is CASSGPSYEQYF.

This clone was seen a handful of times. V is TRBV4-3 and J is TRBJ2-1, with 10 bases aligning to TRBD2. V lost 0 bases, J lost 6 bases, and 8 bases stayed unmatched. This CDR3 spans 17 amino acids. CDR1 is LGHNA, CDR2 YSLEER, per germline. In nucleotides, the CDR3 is TGCGCCAGCAGCCAAGAAAGAGGGCCTAGCGGGGGCAATGAGCAGTTCTTC. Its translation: CASSQERGPSGGNEQFF.

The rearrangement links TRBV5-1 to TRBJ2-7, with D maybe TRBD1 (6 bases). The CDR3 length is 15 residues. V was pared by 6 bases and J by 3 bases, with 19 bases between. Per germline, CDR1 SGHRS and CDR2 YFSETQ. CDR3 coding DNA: TGCGCCAGCACCCGCAGATTTGGACAGCACTACGAGCAGTACTTC. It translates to CASTRRFGQHYEQYF.

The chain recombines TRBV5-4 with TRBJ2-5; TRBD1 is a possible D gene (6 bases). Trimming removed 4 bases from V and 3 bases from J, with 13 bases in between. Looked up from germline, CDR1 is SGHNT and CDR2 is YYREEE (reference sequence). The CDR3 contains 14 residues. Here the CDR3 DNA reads TGTGCCAGCAGCCCACAACCAGGGGAAGAGACCCAGTACTTC. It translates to CASSPQPGEETQYF. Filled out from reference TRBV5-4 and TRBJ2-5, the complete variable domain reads ETGVTQSPTHLIKTRGQQVTLRCSSQSGHNTVSWYQQALGQGPQFIFQYYREEENGRGNFPPRFSGLQFPNYSSELNVNALELDDSALYLCASSPQPGEETQYFGPGTRLLVL.

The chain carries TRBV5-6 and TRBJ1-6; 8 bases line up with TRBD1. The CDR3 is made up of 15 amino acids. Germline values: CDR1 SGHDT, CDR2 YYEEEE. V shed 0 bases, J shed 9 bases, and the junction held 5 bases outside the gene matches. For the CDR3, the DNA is TGTGCCAGCAGCTTGGTGGACAGGGACAGTTCACCCCTCCACTTT. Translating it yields CASSLVDRDSSPLHF.

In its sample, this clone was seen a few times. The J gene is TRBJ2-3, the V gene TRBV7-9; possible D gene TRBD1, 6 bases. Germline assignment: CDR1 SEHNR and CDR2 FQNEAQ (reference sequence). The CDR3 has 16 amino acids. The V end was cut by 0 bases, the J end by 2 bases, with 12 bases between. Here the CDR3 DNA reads TGTGCCAGCAGCTTAGCGCTCCGGACAGCCACAGATACGCAGTATTTT. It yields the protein CASSLALRTATDTQYF.

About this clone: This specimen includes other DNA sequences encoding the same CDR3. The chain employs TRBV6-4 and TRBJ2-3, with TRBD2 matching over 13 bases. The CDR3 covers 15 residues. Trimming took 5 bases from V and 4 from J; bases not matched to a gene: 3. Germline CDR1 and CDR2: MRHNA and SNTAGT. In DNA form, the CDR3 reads TGTGCCAGCAGTCGACTAGCGGGGGGCCCAGATACGCAGTATTTT. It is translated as CASSRLAGGPDTQYF.

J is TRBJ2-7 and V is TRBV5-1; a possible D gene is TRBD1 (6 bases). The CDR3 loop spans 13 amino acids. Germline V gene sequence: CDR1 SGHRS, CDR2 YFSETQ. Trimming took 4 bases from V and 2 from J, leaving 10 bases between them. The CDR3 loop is CASSKGGTYEQYF. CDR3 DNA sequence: TGCGCCAGCAGCAAAGGGGGAACCTACGAGCAGTACTTC.

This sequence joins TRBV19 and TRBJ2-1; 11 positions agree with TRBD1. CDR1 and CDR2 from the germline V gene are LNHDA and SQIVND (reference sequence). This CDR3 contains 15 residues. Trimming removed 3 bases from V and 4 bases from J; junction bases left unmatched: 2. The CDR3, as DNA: TGTGCCAGTAGTATCGGGACAGGGGGGTACAATGAGCAGTTCTTC. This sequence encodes CASSIGTGGYNEQFF.

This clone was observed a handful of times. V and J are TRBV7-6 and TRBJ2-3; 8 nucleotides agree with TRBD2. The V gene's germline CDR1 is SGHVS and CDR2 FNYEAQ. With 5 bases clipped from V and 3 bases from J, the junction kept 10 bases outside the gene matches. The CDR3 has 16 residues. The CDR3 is CASSPLPRGATDTQYF. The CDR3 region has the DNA TGTGCCAGCAGCCCCCTTCCGCGGGGGGCTACAGATACGCAGTATTTT.

The CDR3 sequence: CASGLVPGGLAGVIKNIQYF. CDR3 DNA sequence: TGTGCTAGTGGTTTGGTCCCCGGGGGCTTAGCGGGGGTCATCAAAAACATTCAGTACTTC. This chain joins TRBV12-5 and TRBJ2-4; TRBD2 matches 9 bases. V lost 0 bases, J lost 3 bases, and 15 bases stayed unmatched. There are 20 residues in the CDR3. Germline values: CDR1 LGHNT, CDR2 FRNRAP. The whole variable domain, remainder taken from reference TRBV12-5 and TRBJ2-4, is DARVTQTPRHKVTEMGQEVTMRCQPILGHNTVFWYRQTMMQGLELLAYFRNRAPLDDSGMPKDRFSAEMPDATLATLKIQPSEPRDSAVYFCASGLVPGGLAGVIKNIQYFGAGTRLSVL.

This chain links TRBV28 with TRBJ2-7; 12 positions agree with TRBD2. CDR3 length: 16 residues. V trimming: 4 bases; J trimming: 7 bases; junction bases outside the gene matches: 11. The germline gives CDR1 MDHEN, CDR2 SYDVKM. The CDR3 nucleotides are TGTGCCAGCAGTTCCTCCCTAGCGGGAGGGCCGTATGAGCAGTACTTC. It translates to CASSSSLAGGPYEQYF. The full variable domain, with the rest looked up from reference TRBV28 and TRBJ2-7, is DVKVTQSSRYLVKRTGEKVFLECVQDMDHENMFWYRQDPGLGLRLIYFSYDVKMKEKGDIPEGYSVSREKKERFSLILESASTNQTSMYLCASSSSLAGGPYEQYFGPGTRLTVT.

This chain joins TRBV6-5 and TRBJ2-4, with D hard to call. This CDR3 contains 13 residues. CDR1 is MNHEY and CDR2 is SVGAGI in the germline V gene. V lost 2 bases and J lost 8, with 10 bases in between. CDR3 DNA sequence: TGTGCCAGCAGTTACCCCATGATAGACATTCAGTACTTC. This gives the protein CASSYPMIDIQYF.

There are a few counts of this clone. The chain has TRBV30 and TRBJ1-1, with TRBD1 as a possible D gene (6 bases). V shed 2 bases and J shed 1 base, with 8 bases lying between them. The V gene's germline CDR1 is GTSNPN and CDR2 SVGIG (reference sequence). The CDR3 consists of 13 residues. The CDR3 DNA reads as TGTGCCTGGAGTCAGGGGTCGAACACTGAAGCTTTCTTT. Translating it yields CAWSQGSNTEAFF. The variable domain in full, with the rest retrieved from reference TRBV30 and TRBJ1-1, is SQTIHQWPATLVQPVGSPLSLECTVEGTSNPNLYWYRQAAGRGLQLLFYSVGIGQISSEVPQNLSASRPQDRQFILSSKKLLLSDSGFYLCAWSQGSNTEAFFGQGTRLTVV.

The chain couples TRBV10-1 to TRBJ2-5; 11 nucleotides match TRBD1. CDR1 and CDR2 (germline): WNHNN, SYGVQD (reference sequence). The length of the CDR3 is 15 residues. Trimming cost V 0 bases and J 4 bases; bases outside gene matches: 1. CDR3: CASSESGTGGETQYF. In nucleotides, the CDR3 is TGCGCCAGCAGTGAGTCAGGGACAGGGGGAGAGACCCAGTACTTC.

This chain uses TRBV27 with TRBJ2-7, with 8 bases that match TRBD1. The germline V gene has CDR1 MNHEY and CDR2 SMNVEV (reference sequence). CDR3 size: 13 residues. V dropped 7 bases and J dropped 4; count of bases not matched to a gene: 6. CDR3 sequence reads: CASKTGQGYEQYF. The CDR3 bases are TGTGCCAGCAAAACCGGACAGGGATACGAGCAGTACTTC.

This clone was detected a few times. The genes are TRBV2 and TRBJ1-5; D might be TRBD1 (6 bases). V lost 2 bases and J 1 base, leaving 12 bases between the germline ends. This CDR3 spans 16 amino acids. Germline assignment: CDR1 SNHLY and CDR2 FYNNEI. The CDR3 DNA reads TGTGCCAGCAGTGAATTTTACAGGGCCAGCAATCAGCCCCAGCATTTT. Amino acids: CASSEFYRASNQPQHF.